A selection of T cell receptor beta chains follows, all from one sample in a study of cytomegalovirus exposure and HLA in healthy donors. TCRdb keeps only in-frame clones here, not all; method: immunoSEQ multiplex PCR. The sample lists 170,000 or so clones, roughly 78% occurring once. Sequenced: PBMCs. Source of these receptors: a boy younger than 18 in good health and CMV-seronegative. Both conserved end residues are part of each CDR3. The D gene is left open where the match is weak. Part of the rows lack a size; the others show once, few, many or a class for expanded clones.

>TRBV10-3|TRBJ1-2|-|few
TGTGCCATCAGTTCAACGGAGGTCTATGGCTACACCTTC
CAISSTEVYGYTF
>TRBV5-1|TRBJ2-5|-|-
TGCGCCAGCAGCTTGAAAACAACCCAAGAGACCCAGTACTTC
CASSLKTTQETQYF
>TRBV15|TRBJ2-7|-|few
TGTGCCACCAGCAGAGATTCCGCGGGGCTCTACGAGCAGTACTTC
CATSRDSAGLYEQYF
>TRBV15|TRBJ1-5|-|-
TGTGCCACCAGCAGAGATCGAGGGTCAAGTCAGCCCCAGCATTTT
CATSRDRGSSQPQHF
>TRBV19|TRBJ2-7|-|-
TGTGCCAGCGCACCGCTGTTGGGCCACGAGCAGTACTTC
CASAPLLGHEQYF
>TRBV7-2|TRBJ1-1|-|-
TGTGCCAGCAGCTGGAGCAGGGCCATGAACACTGAAGCTTTCTTT
CASSWSRAMNTEAFF
>TRBV5-1|TRBJ2-7|TRBD1|-
TGCGCCAGCAGCTTCACGGGACAGGGGCAGGGCGAGCAGTACTTC
CASSFTGQGQGEQYF
>TRBV5-8|TRBJ2-3|TRBD2|-
TGTGCCAGCAGGTTGCGGCGGGGGATCACAGATACGCAGTATTTT
CASRLRRGITDTQYF
>TRBV11-2|TRBJ2-1|TRBD2|-
TGTGCCAGCAGCTTAGTTAAGCTAGCGGGAGTTTGGTACAATGAGCAGTTCTTC
CASSLVKLAGVWYNEQFF
>TRBV18|TRBJ2-5|-|-
TGTGCCAGCTCACCAACAGGGAGTGGCCAAGAGACCCAGTACTTC
CASSPTGSGQETQYF
>TRBV6-6|TRBJ2-1|TRBD2|-
TGTGCCAGCAGTTATACTAGCGGGGGCCCATACAATGAGCAGTTCTTC
CASSYTSGGPYNEQFF
>TRBV27|TRBJ1-2|TRBD1|-
TGTGCCAGCAGTCTACAGGGGACCTATGGCTACACCTTC
CASSLQGTYGYTF
>TRBV7-3|TRBJ1-1|-|-
TGTGCCAGCAGCCTTAAGGCGGACACTGAAGCTTTCTTT
CASSLKADTEAFF
>TRBV6-5|TRBJ1-2|-|few
TGTGCCAGCAGGAAGGCAGGGGAGAATGATGGCTACACCTTC
CASRKAGENDGYTF
>TRBV5-6|TRBJ2-1|TRBD1|-
TGTGCCAGCAGCTTGAGGTTGGGTACAGGGGTGGATGAGCAGTTCTTC
CASSLRLGTGVDEQFF
>TRBV11-2|TRBJ2-2|-|-
TGTGCCAGCAGCCCACGCTACGCCGGGGAGCTGTTTTTT
CASSPRYAGELFF
>TRBV10-3|TRBJ2-1|TRBD1|-
TGTGCCACCAGACAGGGGGACAATGAGCAGTTCTTC
CATRQGDNEQFF
>TRBV30|TRBJ2-2|TRBD1|-
TGTGCCTGGAGACGCAGACAGGGGGCGCGGACCGGGGAGCTGTTTTTT
CAWRRRQGARTGELFF
>TRBV27|TRBJ2-1|TRBD2|few
TGTGCCAGCAGTTTATCCGGCGGGGGGGCCGGCAATGAGCAGTTCTTC
CASSLSGGGAGNEQFF
>TRBV5-1|TRBJ1-1|-|-
TGCGCCAGCAGCTTGAATCCCCTGGAGGCGGACACTGAAGCTTTCTTT
CASSLNPLEADTEAFF